These 13 T cell receptor beta chains came from one sample sequenced in a study of T cells in Graves' hyperthyroidism and ophthalmopathy. It was RNA transcripts that yielded the amplified TCR beta CDR3 regions. First-round RT-PCR targeting the TCR CDR3 was performed with the HTBI primer set. Using its own MiXCR run on the multiplex PCR reads, TCRdb lists one record per CDR3 protein. The table records some 620,000 distinct CDR3 sequences, 16% of them present only once. The sequenced sample was blood. The receptors come from a woman aged 25 to 39 with Graves' hyperthyroidism.

This chain links TRBV7-2 with TRBJ2-7; D call uncertain. The germline V and J ends were trimmed by 2 bases and 6 bases, with 11 bases remaining between them. Germline V gene sequence: CDR1 SGHTA, CDR2 FQGNSA. This CDR3 has 13 amino acids. CDR3 loop: CASSLPSTAEQYF. As DNA, the CDR3 is TGTGCCAGCAGCTTACCTTCAACAGCCGAGCAGTACTTC.

This clonotype was seen repeatedly, ten times or more. This chain joins TRBV28 and TRBJ2-7; 9 nucleotides align to TRBD1. V lost 6 bases, J lost 3 bases, and 9 bases stayed unmatched. The length of the CDR3 is 15 residues. The germline CDR1 and CDR2 sequences are MDHEN and SYDVKM. The CDR3 sequence: CASSLPGTGIYEQYF. In DNA, the CDR3 is TGTGCCAGCAGCCTGCCAGGGACAGGGATCTACGAGCAGTACTTC.

This clonotype occurred many times. V usage is TRBV5-5 and J usage is TRBJ2-5, with D perhaps matching TRBD1 (5 bases). Trimming removed 5 bases at V and 5 bases at J, with 16 bases between. Germline V gene data show CDR1 as SGHKS and CDR2 as YYEKEE (reference sequence). The length of the CDR3 is 14 residues. CDR3 in amino acids: CASSPGYYGETQYF. As DNA, the CDR3 is TGTGCCAGCAGTCCAGGGTATTACGGGGAGACCCAGTACTTC.

This clonotype was counted ten times or more. The chain recombines TRBV12-3 or TRBV12-4 with TRBJ1-1, with D tentatively TRBD1 (6 bases). CDR3 length equals 14 residues. V was cut by 3 bases and J by 1 base, with 9 bases left in between. The CDR3 DNA follows: TGTGCCAGCAGTTTGGGACACCAGAACACTGAAGCTTTCTTT. Its translation: CASSLGHQNTEAFF.

This clonotype turned up a few times. The CDR3 nucleotides are TGTGCCATCAGTGAGTCGGCATGGACAGGGGAAGCCCCTGAAGCTTTCTTT. As protein: CAISESAWTGEAPEAFF. The chain uses TRBV10-3 and TRBJ1-1; 9 nucleotides match TRBD1. The junction had 11 bases not matched to a gene; V was cut back by 0 bases and J by 6 bases. The CDR3 has 17 residues. The germline V gene has CDR1 ENHRY and CDR2 SYGVKD.

This clonotype was counted many times. This chain connects TRBV18 to TRBJ2-2; D is unresolved. Germline V lookup: CDR1 KGHSH, CDR2 LQKENI. The V end lost 2 bases, the J end lost 3 bases, and 4 bases lay between the germline ends. This CDR3 is 13 amino acids long. CDR3 coding DNA: TGTGCCAGCTCACCATGGGACACCGGGGAGCTGTTTTTT. Translation gives CASSPWDTGELFF. The complete variable domain, with remaining parts taken from reference TRBV18 and TRBJ2-2, reads NAGVMQNPRHLVRRRGQEARLRCSPMKGHSHVYWYRQLPEEGLKFMVYLQKENIIDESGMPKERFSAEFPKEGPSILRIQQVVRGDSAAYFCASSPWDTGELFFGEGSRLTVL.

The chain has TRBV24-1 and TRBJ2-7; 9 nucleotides line up with TRBD2. The CDR3 runs to 16 residues. From germline, CDR1 is KGHDR and CDR2 SFDVKD. Trimming cost V 2 bases and J 3 bases; bases outside gene matches: 7. Here the CDR3 DNA reads TGTGCCACCAGTGATTCTCATGGGACTAGCAGCTACGAGCAGTACTTC. It is translated as CATSDSHGTSSYEQYF.

This clonotype was detected ten times or more. This chain links TRBV28 with TRBJ1-1; possible D gene TRBD1, 6 bases. Trimming removed 2 bases at V and 0 bases at J, with 13 bases between. Germline assignment: CDR1 MDHEN and CDR2 SYDVKM. The length of the CDR3 is 16 residues. The CDR3 DNA is TGTGCCAGCAGTTTACTACCCAGGGGCCTGAACACTGAAGCTTTCTTT. Translated, it gives CASSLLPRGLNTEAFF.

This clonotype showed up many times. The chain couples TRBV19 to TRBJ2-7, with TRBD2 as a possible D gene (6 bases). Germline CDR1 is LNHDA and CDR2 is SQIVND (reference sequence). V was pared by 3 bases and J by 4 bases, with 16 bases between. The length of the CDR3 is 15 residues. CDR3 DNA sequence: TGTGCCAGTAGTATTGAAACGGGAGTTCGGTACGAGCAGTACTTC. Its translation is CASSIETGVRYEQYF.

A few counts support this clonotype. The chain has TRBV20-1 and TRBJ2-7, with a tentative D call TRBD1 (6 bases). V lost 8 bases and J 4 bases, leaving 24 bases between the germline ends. This CDR3 comprises 15 residues. Per germline, CDR1 DFQATT and CDR2 SNEGSKA (reference sequence). The CDR3 loop is CSPGPLAGQSYEQYF. The CDR3 region has the DNA TGCAGTCCCGGGCCATTAGCAGGACAGAGTTACGAGCAGTACTTC.

This clonotype was recorded a few times. This chain connects TRBV9 to TRBJ2-1, with 10 bases aligning to TRBD2. The trim removed 2 bases at V and 4 bases at J, leaving 3 bases unmatched. The CDR3 sequence is 15 residues long. Germline V lookup: CDR1 SGDLS, CDR2 YYNGEE. The CDR3 loop is CASSVTSGQYNEQFF. CDR3 sequence (DNA): TGTGCCAGCAGCGTGACTAGCGGGCAATACAATGAGCAGTTCTTC. Variable domain in full (rest from reference TRBV9 and TRBJ2-1): DSGVTQTPKHLITATGQRVTLRCSPRSGDLSVYWYQQSLDQGLQFLIQYYNGEERAKGNILERFSAQQFPDLHSELNLSSLELGDSALYFCASSVTSGQYNEQFFGPGTRLTVL.

The chain recombines TRBV4-3 with TRBJ2-1, with 10 bases fitting TRBD2. Per the germline V gene, CDR1 is LGHNA and CDR2 is YSLEER. This CDR3 spans 16 amino acids. Trimming at V came to 5 bases and at J to 4 bases, leaving 8 bases not matched to a gene. DNA of the CDR3: TGCGCCAGCAGCGTTTCTACTAGCGGGACATACAATGAGCAGTTCTTC. This gives the protein CASSVSTSGTYNEQFF.

This clonotype appeared once. The junction shows a germline mismatch at one end, possibly a read error. The rearrangement joins TRBV28 to TRBJ1-1; D possibly corresponds to TRBD1 (5 bases). The CDR3 consists of 12 residues. Germline-derived CDR1 and CDR2 are MDHEN and SYDVKM. The CDR3 DNA follows: TGTGCCAGCAGTTTGGGACTCACTGAAGCTCTCTTT. Protein: CASSLGLTEALF.